These 2 T cell receptor beta chains share one sample of origin, sequenced in a study of CD8 T cells in Susac syndrome. When the RNA was reverse transcribed, random hexamers were used with an input of 0.5 to 1 ug. TCRdb reprocessed the immunoSEQ multiplex PCR reads via MiXCR and lists one record per CDR3 protein. The table records fewer than 80,000 distinct CDR3 sequences, 85% to 95% of them present only once. The sample consisted of CD8+ T cells from PBMCs. These TCRs come from a human donor in good health.

The chain combines TRBV4-1 with TRBJ1-5; no firm D call. The length of the CDR3 is 15 residues. Trimming pared 0 bases from V and 0 bases from J, leaving 6 bases between. The germline gives CDR1 MGHRA, CDR2 YSYEKL. The CDR3 bases are TGCGCCAGCAGCCAAGATCCCGTTAGCAATCAGCCCCAGCATTTT. This encodes CASSQDPVSNQPQHF.

V is TRBV10-3 and J is TRBJ1-2; D is possibly TRBD1 (5 bases). Germline values: CDR1 ENHRY, CDR2 SYGVKD. The CDR3 is 13 residues long. V gave up 7 bases and J gave up 4 bases, with 13 bases separating them. CDR3 DNA: TGTGCCATCACAGCCGGGACTCTCTATGGCTACACCTTC. Translated, it gives CAITAGTLYGYTF.